This TCR beta chain was identified during a study of blood T cell repertoires in COVID-19 (TCRdb year 2020). Study-wide context: Collaborator samples came from the United States, Italy and Spain and covered acute and convalescent phases of COVID-19. The material from the prospective study consisted of cDNA or gDNA derived from T cells, B-cell-depleted T cells, or PBMCs. Deeply sampled blood TCRbeta repertoires from subjects exposed to, actively infected with, or recovered from COVID-19 were included in the dataset. The repertoires were made available in a free public database intended to serve as a resource for research on the immune response to SARS-CoV-2. The samples were drawn from two sources: the first 160 participants of the ongoing ImmuneRACE study, and 950 to 1,500 subjects contributed by 6 global collaborators. The sample metadata nearly always contained a de-identified subject ID, COVID-19 status, age in years and sex. Where HLA class I and class II types were available, the types were taken from metadata supplied by the sample provider, not from assay-based typing. Results and caveats for the whole study, not just this receptor: How much clinical and demographic metadata was included differed by source and by participant, and the metadata was provided uncurated.

On this clone itself: Its antigen remains undetermined. No clone much larger than this one lies a single base away; base qualities are absent.

TCRbeta CDR3 regions were amplified from genomic DNA by means of the immunoSEQ Assay, a bias-controlled multiplex PCR. The source study handled its data this way. The number of nucleated cells in each sample was estimated by amplification of reference gene primers within the assay. To quantify the absolute abundance of each unique TCRbeta CDR3 rearrangement, sequence reads were collapsed and filtered. Productive Simpson clonality was computed per sample as the square root of Simpson's diversity index over productive rearrangements. As stored in TCRdb, this immuneACCESS dataset retains in-frame rearrangements with V and J assigned. A fraction of the clones does not appear; measured against another copy, unresolved V genes explain less than half of the discrepancy, and the remainder lacks a known reason. From that table come the V and J calls and clone size; the DNA was used to work out D and trimming. The sample records 150,000 or so clones, around 84% of which are singletons. The top ten hold 13% to 15% of the sample.

Participants in the prospective study were aged roughly 18 to 100 years, lived in more than 20 United States geographic areas, and enrolled through a virtual design. In the prospective study, participants were assigned to cohorts based on the clinical history participants reported in a screening survey and a study questionnaire. Recovered participants in ImmuneRACE Cohort 3 were defined as having two consecutive negative NP/OP PCR tests, clearance from a healthcare professional, or resolution of symptoms. In the prospective study, mobile phlebotomists collected whole blood, serum and a nasopharyngeal or oropharyngeal swab from each participant. Additional blood draws and questionnaires over an approximately two-month period could optionally be provided by prospective study participants. Blood samples from the prospective study were shipped frozen or at room temperature prior to DNA extraction.

The sequence was obtained from a middle-aged man who had recovered from COVID-19. The sample consisted of PBMCs or T cells enriched from blood (not recorded which).

The CDR3: CASSLTGLQPQHF. The DNA is TGTGCCAGCAGCTTAACAGGTTTACAGCCCCAGCATTTT. The sequence is built from TRBV7-2 and TRBJ1-5, with TRBD1 perhaps the D gene, on 5 matching bases. Measured from the cysteine to the phenylalanine, the CDR3 is 13 residues long. The retained sequence is limited to the CDR3, 39 bases, with the frame set at the first base. Trimming removed 2 bases from V and 7 bases from J, leaving 9 bases between the germline ends. Per the germline V gene, SGHTA is the CDR1 and FQGNSA is the CDR2. Joined to the reference TRBV7-2 and TRBJ1-5 proteins, this CDR3 gives the full variable domain: GAGVSQSPSNKVTEKGKDVELRCDPISGHTALYWYRQSLGQGLEFLIYFQGNSAPDKSGLPSDRFSAERTGGSVSTLTIQRTQQEDSAVYLCASSLTGLQPQHFGDGTRLSIL.